A selection of T cell receptor beta chains follows, all from one sample in a study of cytomegalovirus exposure and HLA in healthy donors. Sequencing used immunoSEQ multiplex PCR; TCRdb keeps in-frame clones, though not all of them. The sample includes roughly 170,000 clones, approximately 80% of them seen just once. Sequences were obtained from PBMCs. The receptors were sampled from a girl aged 2 to 10 in good health and CMV-seropositive. CDR3s include the opening cysteine and the closing phenylalanine or tryptophan. D genes are given only for firm matches. Some rows have no size entry. The others give once, few or many, or a class for an expanded clone.

d_call j_call v_call clone_size cdr3_nt cdr3_aa
TRBD1 TRBJ1-1 TRBV5-1 many TGCGCCAGCACCCCCTTGACAGGGTTCGGAACTGAAGCTTTCTTT CASTPLTGFGTEAFF
TRBD1 TRBJ1-5 TRBV18 few TGTGCCAGCTCACCATATCCACAGGGGGTTAATCAGCCCCAGCATTTT CASSPYPQGVNQPQHF
- TRBJ1-1 TRBV27 - TGTGCCAGCAGTCCCCTCCTAACTACCGGGTCAGAGAACACTGAAGCTTTCTTT CASSPLLTTGSENTEAFF
TRBD1 TRBJ1-4 TRBV5-1 - TGCGCCAGCAGCAAGGACCGGACAGGACGAGGACTGTTTTTT CASSKDRTGRGLFF
- TRBJ1-5 TRBV4-1 - TGCGCCAGCAGCCAAGGCGAGGGCTTACCCAATCAGCCCCAGCATTTT CASSQGEGLPNQPQHF
- TRBJ1-1 TRBV25-1 - TGTGCCAGCAGTGAATCCACAATGAACACTGAAGCTTTCTTT CASSESTMNTEAFF
- TRBJ2-7 TRBV6-6 - TGTGCCAGCAGCCTCAGAGGGTCCTACGAGCAGTACTTC CASSLRGSYEQYF
- TRBJ2-5 TRBV25-1 - TGTGCCAGCAGTGATGGGAGGGGGGGTAGAGAGACCCAGTACTTC CASSDGRGGRETQYF
- TRBJ1-1 TRBV30 - TGTGCCTGGGGGCACTCGAACACTGAAGCTTTCTTT CAWGHSNTEAFF
- TRBJ1-2 TRBV18 - TGTGCCAGCTCACCAGGGAAACAGGGATTCTATGGCTACACCTTC CASSPGKQGFYGYTF
TRBD1 TRBJ1-5 TRBV27 once TGTGCCAGCAGTTTTAAGACAGGGGGCGCGGGTCAGCCCCAGCATTTT CASSFKTGGAGQPQHF
- TRBJ2-7 TRBV9 - TGTGCCAGCAGCGTAGGAGACAGTTCCTACGAGCAGTACTTC CASSVGDSSYEQYF
TRBD2 TRBJ2-7 TRBV27 - TGTGCCAGCAGTTTCGCGGGAGGGGAATCCTACGAGCAGTACTTC CASSFAGGESYEQYF
- TRBJ2-5 TRBV2 - TGTGCCAGCAGTGAAGCTCGGGAGACCCAGTACTTC CASSEARETQYF
- TRBJ1-5 TRBV4-1 - TGCGCCAGCAGCCCACCTATGGCCCAGCATTTT CASSPPMAQHF
- TRBJ1-1 TRBV6-1 few TGTGCCAGCAGACTCCAGGGGCTTGGCACTGAAGCTTTCTTT CASRLQGLGTEAFF
- TRBJ2-2 TRBV19 - TGTGCCAGTCATCCAGGCAGGGGAATGAACACCGGGGAGCTGTTTTTT CASHPGRGMNTGELFF
TRBD1 TRBJ2-7 TRBV2 few TGTGCCAGCAGATTAAGACAGGGTAGGAACTACGAGCAGTACTTC CASRLRQGRNYEQYF
- TRBJ1-1 TRBV27 once TGTGCCAGCAGTCCTTGGGCGGGTGACACTGAAGCTTTCTTT CASSPWAGDTEAFF
TRBD1 TRBJ1-4 TRBV29-1 - TGCAGCGTGACACCGGGACAGGGTGATGAAAAACTGTTTTTT CSVTPGQGDEKLFF
TRBD1 TRBJ1-2 TRBV7-3 - TGTGCCAGCAGCCAGGGACAGGGAGTGGGCTACACCTTC CASSQGQGVGYTF
TRBD1 TRBJ1-4 TRBV5-6 - TGTGCCAGCAGCTTACAGGGGGCTGAAAAACTGTTTTTT CASSLQGAEKLFF
- TRBJ2-4 TRBV6-6 - TGTGCCGCGAGCTCTCCAGGGGCAGGGCCCAAAAACATTCAGTACTTC CAASSPGAGPKNIQYF
TRBD2 TRBJ2-1 TRBV11-3 - TGTGCCAGCAGCTTAACTTTAGCGGGAGATAATGAGCAGTTCTTC CASSLTLAGDNEQFF
- TRBJ1-4 TRBV4-1 few TGCGCCAGCAGCCGAGGGACTAATGAAAAACTGTTTTTT CASSRGTNEKLFF
- TRBJ2-3 TRBV25-1 - TGTGCCAGCGTAGGGGATTTGGGGCCCACAGATACGCAGTATTTT CASVGDLGPTDTQYF
- TRBJ2-7 TRBV6-6 few TGTGCCAGCAGTTTTGCAAGGGGGTACGAGCAGTACTTC CASSFARGYEQYF
- TRBJ1-2 TRBV5-4 once TGTGCCAGCAGCTTGGCCAATCAATGGTCAGCGACCTATGGCTACACCTTC CASSLANQWSATYGYTF
- TRBJ1-2 TRBV4-1 - TGCGCCAGCAGCCAAGATCCCGGACAGAACTATGGCTACACCTTC CASSQDPGQNYGYTF
- TRBJ2-1 TRBV2 - TGTGCCAGCAGGCAGGGCGGTTTCTCCTACAATGAGCAGTTCTTC CASRQGGFSYNEQFF
TRBD1 TRBJ2-6 TRBV11-2 - TGTGCCAGCAGCTTAACAGGGGGCCCTTTAACCGGGGCCAACGTCCTGACTTTC CASSLTGGPLTGANVLTF
- TRBJ1-2 TRBV6-5 - TGTGCCAGCAGTTACTCTAATCGGGGGGACTATGGCTACACCTTC CASSYSNRGDYGYTF
TRBD1 TRBJ1-2 TRBV5-1 - TGCGCCAGCAGTTGGGTAGGGGGCGTCTATGGCTACACCTTC CASSWVGGVYGYTF